This T cell receptor (beta chain) was retrieved from a study of blood T cell repertoires in COVID-19. Germline V gives CDR1 SGHRS, CDR2 YFSETQ. This CDR3 has 14 residues. The junction had 5 bases not matched to a gene; V was cut back by 2 bases and J by 7 bases. The assay was immunoSEQ multiplex PCR, and TCRdb's table has in-frame clones only and misses some. The data contain some 350,000 clones, 87% of them seen just once; the ten biggest clones take up just under 3%. Remarks on this clone: In the same sample, other DNA sequences code for this CDR3.

This clonotype originated in a woman younger than 45 who had recovered from COVID-19. The chain has TRBV5-1 and TRBJ1-4; TRBD1 agrees at 7 bases. The material sequenced was PBMCs or T cells enriched from blood (not recorded which). In DNA form, the CDR3 reads TGCGCCAGCAGCTTAGAGGGGGCTGGTGAAAAACTGTTTTTT. It is translated as CASSLEGAGEKLFF.